The clone carrying this T cell receptor (beta chain) was counted a single time. TCRdb's table, derived via immunoSEQ multiplex PCR, lists solely in-frame clones and lacks some. This table has over 30,000 clones, roughly 93% appearing once. The time point here: new active TB diagnosis, blood taken before or within 7 days of starting treatment. On average roughly 90,000 T cells per donor were immunosequenced. The sample originates from a study of T cells in tuberculosis. The CDR3 extends over 15 amino acids. The V end was cut by 5 bases, the J end by 0 bases, with 11 bases between. Germline loops: CDR1 KGHSH, CDR2 LQKENI.

This TCR derives from an adult with tuberculosis. This specimen consisted of PBMCs, obtained at tuberculosis diagnosis. The chain joins TRBV18 to TRBJ1-3; D unclear. Here the CDR3 reads CASSTTLGSGNTIYF. CDR3 DNA: TGTGCCAGCTCAACGACCCTAGGCTCTGGAAACACCATATATTTT.